These 30 T cell receptor beta chains came from one sample sequenced in a study of CD8 T cells in Susac syndrome. With random hexamers, 0.5 to 1 ug RNA was reverse transcribed. TCRdb independently ran MiXCR on the immunoSEQ multiplex PCR reads; one entry per CDR3 protein. The sample has fewer than 150,000 distinct CDR3 sequences; 85% to 95% are singletons. Sequencing used CD8+ T cells from PBMCs. These receptors all stem from a human donor in good health.

The chain uses TRBV9 and TRBJ1-1; no definite D call. Germline-derived CDR1 and CDR2 are SGDLS and YYNGEE. V was pared by 4 bases and J by 1 base, with 11 bases between. This CDR3 is 14 amino acids long. The CDR3 bases are TGTGCCAGCAGCCCCTCGGGGTCGAACACTGAAGCTTTCTTT. This sequence encodes CASSPSGSNTEAFF.

The rearrangement uses TRBV20-1 and TRBJ1-2; 7 bases map to TRBD1. Unmatched junction bases numbered 13, after V lost 2 bases and J lost 4 bases. In germline, CDR1 is DFQATT, CDR2 SNEGSKA (reference sequence). The CDR3 is made up of 16 amino acids. The CDR3 protein is CSARSRDSTFGYGYTF. In DNA, the CDR3 is TGCAGTGCTAGATCTCGGGACAGTACCTTTGGCTATGGCTACACCTTC.

The CDR3 loop is CASSFAGASNQPQHF. DNA for the CDR3: TGTGCCAGCAGTTTTGCCGGGGCTAGCAATCAGCCCCAGCATTTT. V gene TRBV12-3 or TRBV12-4 combines with J gene TRBJ1-5; TRBD1 might be the D (5 bases). V was clipped by 3 bases and J by 0 bases, with 9 bases between them. This CDR3 spans 15 amino acids.

The chain joins TRBV6-6 to TRBJ2-7; TRBD1 matches at 10 bases. V shed 7 bases and J 7 bases; nucleotides not matched to a gene: 13. Germline CDR1 is MNHNY and CDR2 is SVGAGI (reference sequence). The CDR3 sequence is 15 residues long. CDR3 region: CASMSAIGQGGEQYF. In nucleotides, the CDR3 is TGTGCCAGCATGAGCGCAATCGGACAGGGGGGAGAGCAGTACTTC.

V is TRBV29-1 and J is TRBJ1-4; D is ambiguous. The CDR3 has 11 amino acids. Looked up from germline, CDR1 is SQVTM and CDR2 is ANQGSEA. The V end was cut by 4 bases, the J end by 5 bases, with 5 bases between. The CDR3 nucleotides are TGCAGCGTTGGAGGGAATGAAAAACTGTTTTTT. Protein: CSVGGNEKLFF.

V is TRBV2 and J is TRBJ2-1; 9 nucleotides line up with TRBD2. The CDR3 runs 12 residues. V trimming: 8 bases; J trimming: 6 bases; junction bases outside the gene matches: 2. In germline, CDR1 is SNHLY, CDR2 FYNNEI. CDR3 nucleotide sequence: TGTGCCAGCGGGACTAGCTCCAATGAGCAGTTCTTC. It encodes CASGTSSNEQFF.

This clonotype was counted once. This chain uses TRBV5-1 with TRBJ1-1; 9 bases agree with TRBD1. CDR3 length: 14 amino acids. CDR1 SGHRS and CDR2 YFSETQ come from the germline V gene. V dropped 4 bases and J dropped 3; count of bases not matched to a gene: 4. CDR3 loop: CASSPDRGDTEAFF. The CDR3 nucleotides read TGCGCCAGCAGCCCGGACAGGGGAGACACTGAAGCTTTCTTT.

This chain connects TRBV20-1 to TRBJ2-5, with no clear D. Germline V gene lookup returns CDR1 DFQATT and CDR2 SNEGSKA (reference sequence). The CDR3 contains 11 residues. V shed 8 bases and J shed 3 bases, with 10 bases lying between them. In DNA form, the CDR3 reads TGCAGTCGTTTCGCGGAAGAGACCCAGTACTTC. Translation: CSRFAEETQYF.

V is TRBV29-1 and J is TRBJ2-1; 7 nucleotides agree with TRBD2. This CDR3 has 16 amino acids. Germline V lookup: CDR1 SQVTM, CDR2 ANQGSEA. Losses at the gene ends were 1 base for V and 2 bases for J; bases not matched to a gene: 8. CDR3 amino acids: CSVEGFRLATYNEQFF. CDR3 bases: TGCAGCGTTGAAGGGTTCCGACTAGCCACCTACAATGAGCAGTTCTTC.

The rearrangement joins TRBV7-3 to TRBJ2-7; TRBD2 matches at 8 bases. Germline assignment: CDR1 SGHTA and CDR2 FQGTGA. The V gene end was trimmed by 4 bases and the J gene end by 6 bases; junction bases not matched to a gene: 5. The CDR3 totals 13 residues. CDR3 in DNA: TGTGCCAGCAGCTCCACCGGGGGGGGCGAGCAGTACTTC. Its translation: CASSSTGGGEQYF.

The V call is TRBV28, the J call TRBJ2-1; no definite D call. Between the trimmed V and J ends, which lost 5 bases and 9 bases, there was a span of 11 bases. From germline, CDR1 is MDHEN and CDR2 SYDVKM. The CDR3 has 12 amino acids. CDR3 in DNA: TGTGCCAGCAGTGTAGGCGATCGTGAGCAGTTCTTC. Translated: CASSVGDREQFF.

The J gene is TRBJ2-7, the V gene TRBV6-2 or TRBV6-3; 11 nucleotides align to TRBD1. Trimming removed 7 bases from V and 6 bases from J; junction bases left unmatched: 2. This CDR3 is built from 12 residues. Looked up from germline, CDR1 is MNHEY and CDR2 is SVGEGT. DNA of the CDR3: TGTGCCAGCACGGACAGGGGGCGCGAGCAGTACTTC. Protein sequence: CASTDRGREQYF.

The chain employs TRBV3-1 and TRBJ2-5; 8 bases are a match to TRBD2. V lost 0 bases to trimming and J lost 4 bases; unmatched junction nucleotides: 13. This CDR3 has 18 amino acids. Germline-derived CDR1 and CDR2 are LGHDT and YNNKEL (reference sequence). The CDR3 nucleotides read TGTGCCAGCAGCCAAGACTATGGACTAAGCGGGAGTTCAGAGACCCAGTACTTC. It yields the protein CASSQDYGLSGSSETQYF.

The chain joins TRBV7-9 to TRBJ2-7, with D possibly being TRBD2 (6 bases). This CDR3 is built from 13 residues. Trimming left V 11 bases short and J 0 bases short, with 14 bases between. CDR1 is SEHNR, CDR2 FQNEAQ, per germline (reference sequence). The CDR3 protein is CAGQRADSYEQYF. Here the CDR3 DNA reads TGTGCCGGTCAGCGGGCCGACTCCTACGAGCAGTACTTC. Full variable domain (missing parts from reference TRBV7-9 and TRBJ2-7): DTGVSQNPRHKITKRGQNVTFRCDPISEHNRLYWYRQTLGQGPEFLTYFQNEAQLEKSRLLSDRFSAERPKGSFSTLEIQRTEQGDSAMYLCAGQRADSYEQYFGPGTRLTVT.

This clonotype was detected a few times. The V call is TRBV9, the J call TRBJ1-4; D call uncertain. The V and J ends lost 0 bases and 0 bases respectively, with 6 bases between them. The CDR3 is made up of 15 amino acids. Germline CDR1 reads SGDLS; CDR2 reads YYNGEE. The CDR3 sequence: CASSVGGSTNEKLFF. DNA of the CDR3: TGTGCCAGCAGCGTAGGCGGATCAACTAATGAAAAACTGTTTTTT.

The V gene is TRBV6-5, the J gene TRBJ2-1; TRBD2 matches at 10 bases. CDR3 size: 16 residues. The trim removed 2 bases at V and 2 bases at J, leaving 3 bases unmatched. CDR1 and CDR2 (germline): MNHEY, SVGAGI. The CDR3 sequence is CASSYDLAGAYNEQFF. The CDR3 DNA is TGTGCCAGCAGTTACGACCTAGCGGGAGCCTACAATGAGCAGTTCTTC.

The gene calls are TRBV6-5 and TRBJ1-5; perhaps TRBD1 as D (6 bases). This CDR3 spans 12 amino acids. V was clipped by 7 bases and J by 6 bases, with 10 bases between them. Germline-derived CDR1 and CDR2 are MNHEY and SVGAGI. Here the CDR3 reads CASKGVGQPQHF. In DNA form, the CDR3 reads TGTGCCAGCAAGGGGGTCGGTCAGCCCCAGCATTTT.

This chain uses TRBV29-1 with TRBJ2-6, with 7 bases identical to TRBD1. Trimming took 0 bases from V and 4 from J; bases not matched to a gene: 3. Germline assignment: CDR1 SQVTM and CDR2 ANQGSEA. This CDR3 spans 15 amino acids. CDR3 sequence reads: CSVEEGGSGANVLTF. The DNA of the CDR3 is TGCAGCGTTGAAGAAGGGGGCTCCGGGGCCAACGTCCTGACTTTC.

The chain uses TRBV9 and TRBJ2-4; 10 bases line up with TRBD2. V lost 4 bases, J lost 0 bases, and 13 bases stayed unmatched. The V gene's germline CDR1 is SGDLS and CDR2 YYNGEE. The CDR3 extends over 19 amino acids. As DNA, the CDR3 is TGTGCCAGCAGCCCGCCGCTAGCGGGAGCACCTCAAGCCAAAAACATTCAGTACTTC. Encoded protein: CASSPPLAGAPQAKNIQYF.

The rearrangement links TRBV7-2 to TRBJ1-5; TRBD1 aligns across 7 bases. CDR3 size: 14 residues. The ends lost 5 bases at V and 5 bases at J; junction bases unmatched: 6. Germline assignment: CDR1 SGHTA and CDR2 FQGNSA. CDR3 sequence: CASSLGTEDQPQHF. The CDR3 nucleotides are TGTGCCAGCAGCCTAGGGACAGAGGATCAGCCCCAGCATTTT.

This chain connects TRBV12-3 or TRBV12-4 to TRBJ2-5; 11 nucleotides agree with TRBD1. The CDR3 spans 20 residues. The V segment lost 5 bases and the J segment 5 bases; nucleotides outside the gene matches: 22. The CDR3 here is CASSPGQGAGGLGGGETQYF. The CDR3 DNA is TGTGCCAGCAGTCCCGGACAGGGGGCAGGAGGACTGGGTGGTGGGGAGACCCAGTACTTC.

J is TRBJ2-3 and V is TRBV29-1, with D possibly called TRBD1 or TRBD2 (5 bases each). The V gene lost 4 bases and the J gene lost 1 base, with 15 bases spanning the gap. The CDR3 covers 15 residues. Germline V gives CDR1 SQVTM, CDR2 ANQGSEA. As DNA, the CDR3 is TGCAGCGTTGTCGTGGGGGTGACGGGCACAGATACGCAGTATTTT. This gives the protein CSVVVGVTGTDTQYF.

The chain links TRBV9 to TRBJ2-5, with D possibly TRBD2 on 6 matching bases. This CDR3 spans 15 amino acids. Germline V gives CDR1 SGDLS, CDR2 YYNGEE. Trimming stripped 1 base from V and 3 bases from J, with 13 bases between. CDR3 nucleotides: TGTGCCAGCAGCGTACCTTCCACGGGGGAAGAGACCCAGTACTTC. Protein product: CASSVPSTGEETQYF. The whole variable domain, filled in from reference TRBV9 and TRBJ2-5, reads DSGVTQTPKHLITATGQRVTLRCSPRSGDLSVYWYQQSLDQGLQFLIQYYNGEERAKGNILERFSAQQFPDLHSELNLSSLELGDSALYFCASSVPSTGEETQYFGPGTRLLVL.

The chain joins TRBV3-1 to TRBJ2-5; unclear D gene. Germline V gene lookup returns CDR1 LGHDT and CDR2 YNNKEL (reference sequence). The V end lost 4 bases, the J end lost 1 base, and 10 bases lay between the germline ends. CDR3 length: 14 residues. CDR3 loop: CASSPRPPQETQYF. The CDR3 nucleotides are TGTGCCAGCAGCCCCCGTCCGCCCCAAGAGACCCAGTACTTC.

This clonotype has only one observation. The chain has TRBV4-2 and TRBJ2-2; TRBD1 matches at 9 bases. Germline V lookup: CDR1 LGHNA, CDR2 YNFKEQ. The CDR3 length is 15 residues. V lost 4 bases and J lost 6; bases outside the gene matches: 6. CDR3 coding DNA: TGTGCCAGCAGCCTGTTACAGGGGGCGCCCGGGGAGCTGTTTTTT. Translation: CASSLLQGAPGELFF.

The chain combines TRBV27 with TRBJ2-2; D is ambiguous. Trimming stripped 4 bases from V and 5 bases from J, with 5 bases between. Germline CDR1 and CDR2: MNHEY and SMNVEV (reference sequence). The CDR3 loop spans 12 amino acids. CDR3 residues: CASSYLTGELFF. CDR3 sequence (DNA): TGTGCCAGCAGTTACTTAACCGGGGAGCTGTTTTTT.

This chain links TRBV27 with TRBJ2-3, with D perhaps TRBD1 (6 bases). Germline V gene data show CDR1 as MNHEY and CDR2 as SMNVEV (reference sequence). The CDR3 runs to 15 residues. V was trimmed by 0 bases and J by 1 base, leaving 8 bases between them. The CDR3 DNA is TGTGCCAGCAGTTTATCGACAGGCGGCACAGATACGCAGTATTTT. Its protein product is CASSLSTGGTDTQYF.

CDR3 sequence: CASSLVSRSNTEAFF. As DNA, the CDR3 is TGTGCCAGCAGCTTAGTGTCTCGGTCGAACACTGAAGCTTTCTTT. The chain couples TRBV11-2 to TRBJ1-1; D remains unclear. Germline V gene sequence: CDR1 SGHAT, CDR2 FQNNGV. There are 15 residues in the CDR3. V lost 1 base and J lost 1, with 10 bases in between.

CDR3 amino acids: CASSLPGTGKPSGANVLTF. Here the CDR3 DNA reads TGTGCCAGCAGTTTACCCGGGACAGGGAAACCCTCTGGGGCCAACGTCCTGACTTTC. V usage is TRBV6-5 and J usage is TRBJ2-6; TRBD1 matches at 9 bases. The length of the CDR3 is 19 residues. V shed 4 bases, J shed 0 bases, and the junction held 10 bases outside the gene matches. Germline CDR1 MNHEY, CDR2 SVGAGI.

V and J are TRBV28 and TRBJ2-2; D is unclear. There are 11 residues in the CDR3. Germline V lookup: CDR1 MDHEN, CDR2 SYDVKM. Trimming removed 6 bases at V and 5 bases at J, with 4 bases between. The CDR3 region is CASRHTGELFF. The CDR3 DNA is TGTGCCAGCAGACATACCGGGGAGCTGTTTTTT. Supplemented by reference TRBV28 and TRBJ2-2, the full variable domain reads DVKVTQSSRYLVKRTGEKVFLECVQDMDHENMFWYRQDPGLGLRLIYFSYDVKMKEKGDIPEGYSVSREKKERFSLILESASTNQTSMYLCASRHTGELFFGEGSRLTVL.